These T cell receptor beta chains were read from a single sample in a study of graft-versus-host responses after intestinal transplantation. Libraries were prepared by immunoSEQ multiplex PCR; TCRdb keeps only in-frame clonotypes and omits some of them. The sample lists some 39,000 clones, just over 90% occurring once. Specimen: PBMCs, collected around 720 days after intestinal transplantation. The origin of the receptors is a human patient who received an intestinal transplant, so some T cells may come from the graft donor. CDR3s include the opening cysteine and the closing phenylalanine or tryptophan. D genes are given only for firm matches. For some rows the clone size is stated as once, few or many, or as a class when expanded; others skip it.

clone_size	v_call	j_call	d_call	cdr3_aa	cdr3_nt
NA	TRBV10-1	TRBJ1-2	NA	CASSESMSGEHTF	TGCGCCAGCAGTGAGTCAATGTCAGGGGAACACACCTTC
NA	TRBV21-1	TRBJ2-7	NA	CASPRDRAYEQYF	TGTGCCAGCCCCCGGGACAGAGCATACGAGCAGTACTTC
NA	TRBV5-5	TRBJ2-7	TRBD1	CASRHVTGDSYEQYF	TGTGCCAGCAGGCACGTCACAGGGGACTCCTACGAGCAGTACTTC
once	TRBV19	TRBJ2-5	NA	CASSIRNLEETQYF	TGTGCCAGTAGTATTCGTAACCTAGAAGAGACCCAGTACTTC
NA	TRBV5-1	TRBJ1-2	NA	CASSSPTIRGYTF	TGCGCCAGCAGCTCGCCGACGATACGGGGCTACACCTTC
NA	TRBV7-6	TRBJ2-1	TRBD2	CASSWSRDYDNEQFF	TGTGCCAGCAGCTGGAGCCGGGACTATGACAATGAGCAGTTCTTC
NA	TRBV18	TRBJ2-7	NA	CASSPTSDTYEQYF	TGTGCCAGCTCACCAACGTCAGATACCTACGAGCAGTACTTC
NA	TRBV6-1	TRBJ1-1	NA	CASSGTWNTEAFF	TGTGCCAGCAGTGGGACCTGGAACACTGAAGCTTTCTTT
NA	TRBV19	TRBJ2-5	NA	CASSRRIEETQYF	TGTGCCAGTAGTCGCCGGATCGAGGAGACCCAGTACTTC
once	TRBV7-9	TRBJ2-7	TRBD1	CASSITGQGFHEQYF	TGTGCCAGCAGCATTACGGGACAGGGTTTCCACGAGCAGTACTTC
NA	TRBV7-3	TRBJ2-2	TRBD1	CASGQGEGTGELFF	TGTGCCAGCGGACAGGGAGAGGGCACTGGGGAGCTGTTTTTT
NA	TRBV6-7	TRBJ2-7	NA	CASSYGPWTHEQYF	TGTGCCAGCAGTTACGGGCCCTGGACTCACGAGCAGTACTTC
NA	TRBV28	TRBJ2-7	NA	CASSLDAGLAYEQYF	TGTGCCAGCAGTTTAGACGCAGGGTTGGCCTACGAGCAGTACTTC
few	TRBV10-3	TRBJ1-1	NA	CATKQGLNTEAFF	TGTGCCACCAAACAGGGCCTGAACACTGAAGCTTTCTTT
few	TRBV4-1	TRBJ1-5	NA	CASRRVAGGGPQHF	TGCGCCAGCAGACGCGTGGCGGGGGGCGGGCCCCAGCATTTT
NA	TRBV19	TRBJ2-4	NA	CASSIDEGLTIQYF	TGTGCCAGTAGTATAGACGAGGGACTTACGATTCAGTACTTC
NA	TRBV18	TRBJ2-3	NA	CASSDGEATQYF	TGTGCCAGCTCGGACGGAGAGGCGACGCAGTATTTT
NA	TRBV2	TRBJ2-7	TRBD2	CATNLAGSYEQYF	TGTGCCACGAACCTAGCGGGGAGCTACGAGCAGTACTTC
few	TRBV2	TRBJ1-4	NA	CASWGEKLFF	TGTGCCAGCTGGGGTGAAAAACTGTTTTTT
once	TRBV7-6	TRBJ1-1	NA	CASSLAKGVNTEAFF	TGTGCCAGCAGCTTAGCGAAGGGAGTGAACACTGAAGCTTTCTTT
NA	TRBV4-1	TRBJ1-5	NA	CASSLSGGEGQPQHF	TGCGCCAGCAGCCTTAGCGGGGGGGAAGGTCAGCCCCAGCATTTT
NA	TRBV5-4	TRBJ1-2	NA	CASSGLGDYGYTF	TGTGCCAGCAGCGGTCTTGGGGACTATGGCTACACCTTC
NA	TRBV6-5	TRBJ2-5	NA	CASSYSLAEQETQYF	TGTGCCAGCAGTTACTCGTTGGCGGAGCAAGAGACCCAGTACTTC
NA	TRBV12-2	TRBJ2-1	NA	CASRLVNRDRYNEQFF	TGTGCAAGTCGCTTGGTGAACAGGGACCGTTACAATGAGCAGTTCTTC
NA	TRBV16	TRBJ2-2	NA	CASSQSFGANTGELFF	TGTGCCAGCAGCCAATCGTTTGGGGCGAACACCGGGGAGCTGTTTTTT
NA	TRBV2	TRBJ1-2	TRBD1	CASSGGGQGPYGYTF	TGTGCCAGCAGTGGGGGGGGACAGGGCCCTTATGGCTACACCTTC
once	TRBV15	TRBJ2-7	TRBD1	CATSDRRQGVPYEQYF	TGTGCCACCAGCGACAGGCGACAGGGGGTTCCCTACGAGCAGTACTTC
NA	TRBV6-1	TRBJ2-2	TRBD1	CASSEGTGGTGELFF	TGTGCCAGCAGTGAAGGGACAGGGGGCACCGGGGAGCTGTTTTTT
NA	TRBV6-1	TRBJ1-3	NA	CASTTWGGNTIYF	TGTGCCAGCACCACCTGGGGTGGAAACACCATATATTTT
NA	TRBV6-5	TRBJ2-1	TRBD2	CASSYTGRQGEQFF	TGTGCCAGCAGTTATACCGGGAGGCAGGGTGAGCAGTTCTTC
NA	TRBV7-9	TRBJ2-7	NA	CASSPPPRYEQYF	TGTGCCAGCAGCCCCCCTCCTAGGTACGAGCAGTACTTC
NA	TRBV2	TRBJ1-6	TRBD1	CASSERQGYGPLHF	TGTGCCAGCAGTGAAAGACAGGGGTATGGACCCCTCCACTTT
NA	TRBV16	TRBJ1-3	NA	CASSNVRSGNTIYF	TGTGCCAGCAGCAATGTCCGCTCTGGAAACACCATATATTTT
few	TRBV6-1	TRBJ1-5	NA	CASRGGINIWSNQPQHF	TGTGCCAGCCGTGGGGGGATCAATATATGGAGCAATCAGCCCCAGCATTTT
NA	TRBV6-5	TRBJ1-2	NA	CASSYSSVYGYTF	TGTGCCAGCAGTTACTCGTCTGTCTATGGCTACACCTTC
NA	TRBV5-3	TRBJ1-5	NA	CARSLGQGVRYQPQHF	TGTGCCAGAAGCTTGGGGCAGGGTGTTAGGTATCAGCCCCAGCATTTT
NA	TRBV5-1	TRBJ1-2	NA	CASTPGGAYGYTF	TGCGCCAGCACACCGGGAGGGGCCTATGGCTACACCTTC
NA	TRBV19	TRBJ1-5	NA	CASSWLWESNQPQHF	TGTGCCAGTAGTTGGCTCTGGGAAAGCAATCAGCCCCAGCATTTT
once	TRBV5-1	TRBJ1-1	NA	CASSLSSRENTEAFF	TGCGCCAGCAGCTTGTCTAGCAGGGAGAACACTGAAGCTTTCTTT
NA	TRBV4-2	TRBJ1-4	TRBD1	CASSGQGSEKLFF	TGTGCCAGCAGCGGACAGGGAAGTGAAAAACTGTTTTTT
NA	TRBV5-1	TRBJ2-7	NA	CASSRGDRAYEQYF	TGCGCCAGCAGCAGAGGGGACCGAGCCTACGAGCAGTACTTC
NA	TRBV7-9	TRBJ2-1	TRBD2	CASSFRGGGTYNEQFF	TGTGCCAGCAGCTTTAGGGGCGGGGGGACGTACAATGAGCAGTTCTTC
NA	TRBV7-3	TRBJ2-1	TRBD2	CASSLQVLAGGNNEQFF	TGTGCCAGCAGCCTCCAAGTACTAGCGGGGGGAAACAATGAGCAGTTCTTC
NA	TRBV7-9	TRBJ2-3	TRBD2	CASSLGTSVYTQYF	TGTGCCAGCAGCCTCGGGACTAGCGTATATACGCAGTATTTT
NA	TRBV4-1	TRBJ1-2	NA	CASSHYPAPGPGSRYTF	TGCGCCAGCAGCCACTACCCCGCGCCGGGCCCTGGGTCGCGCTACACCTTC
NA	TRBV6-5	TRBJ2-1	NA	CASSSGRSTYNEQFF	TGTGCCAGCAGTTCGGGGCGTTCCACCTACAATGAGCAGTTCTTC
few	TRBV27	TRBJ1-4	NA	CASSGTGWGEKLFF	TGTGCCAGCAGTGGAACAGGGTGGGGGGAAAAACTGTTTTTT
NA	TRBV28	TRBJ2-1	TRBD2	CASSPGTSGTKFPHSSYNEQFF	TGTGCCAGCAGTCCAGGGACTAGCGGGACAAAGTTCCCCCATAGCTCCTACAATGAGCAGTTCTTC
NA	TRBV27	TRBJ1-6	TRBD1	CASSPDRGSSPLHF	TGTGCCAGCAGCCCGGACAGGGGTTCCTCACCCCTCCACTTT
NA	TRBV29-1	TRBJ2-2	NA	CSVRGLAGELFF	TGCAGCGTTCGAGGGCTGGCCGGGGAGCTGTTTTTT